One sample yielded the 8 T cell receptor beta chains listed below, sequenced in a study of shared clonotypes between healthy human individuals. Here immunoSEQ multiplex PCR was the method, and the copy in TCRdb shows in-frame clones only, minus some. The table has millions of clones, around 93% seen once. Naive CD8 cells comprised CD45RO-negative, CCR7-positively selected cells, excluding terminally differentiated effector memory CD45RA+ cells. The sequencing sample was made of naive CD8+ T cells from PBMCs. These receptors all stem from a man aged 18-30 years in good health. Some clones in this sample may be carry-over from other donors' samples.

The chain joins TRBV2 to TRBJ1-4, with no clear D. The CDR3 runs to 15 residues. In germline, CDR1 is SNHLY, CDR2 FYNNEI. V was clipped by 2 bases and J by 0 bases, with 7 bases between them. Here the CDR3 reads CASSEWVTTNEKLFF. CDR3 DNA: TGTGCCAGCAGTGAATGGGTAACAACTAATGAAAAACTGTTTTTT.

The rearrangement uses TRBV7-9 and TRBJ2-1, with 7 positions matching TRBD2. Germline loops: CDR1 SEHNR, CDR2 FQNEAQ (reference sequence). CDR3 length: 19 amino acids. Trimming took 5 bases from V and 0 from J; bases not matched to a gene: 16. The CDR3 DNA is TGTGCCAGCAGCCCATCTAGCGGACGAAATGCCAACTCCTACAATGAGCAGTTCTTC. This gives the protein CASSPSSGRNANSYNEQFF.

V usage is TRBV9 and J usage is TRBJ2-1; D is possibly TRBD1 or TRBD2 (6 bases each). Germline-derived CDR1 and CDR2 are SGDLS and YYNGEE. V lost 3 bases to trimming and J lost 0 bases, with 19 bases between them. This CDR3 contains 18 residues. The CDR3 spells CASSDPSKGGYSYNEQFF. The CDR3 region has the DNA TGTGCCAGCAGCGATCCGTCCAAAGGGGGGTACTCCTACAATGAGCAGTTCTTC.

A note on this clone: The same CDR3 is also encoded by other DNA sequences in this sample. The chain is built from TRBV19 and TRBJ2-1, with 8 bases identical to TRBD1. This CDR3 spans 15 amino acids. Germline values: CDR1 LNHDA, CDR2 SQIVND (reference sequence). J was trimmed by 1 base and V by 1 base; bases with no gene match: 0. The DNA for the CDR3 is TGTGCCAGTAGTATAGGACAGGGGTCCTACAATGAGCAGTTCTTC. Protein sequence: CASSIGQGSYNEQFF.

The V and J genes are TRBV28 and TRBJ1-3, with 9 bases aligning to TRBD1. Germline V gene sequence: CDR1 MDHEN, CDR2 SYDVKM. The CDR3 is 16 residues long. The trim removed 6 bases at V and 1 base at J, leaving 7 bases unmatched. In DNA, the CDR3 is TGTGCCAGCAGCCAGGACAGGGGAGCGTCTGGAAACACCATATATTTT. Translating gives CASSQDRGASGNTIYF. The full variable domain, completed using reference TRBV28 and TRBJ1-3, is DVKVTQSSRYLVKRTGEKVFLECVQDMDHENMFWYRQDPGLGLRLIYFSYDVKMKEKGDIPEGYSVSREKKERFSLILESASTNQTSMYLCASSQDRGASGNTIYFGEGSWLTVV.

The V and J genes are TRBV29-1 and TRBJ1-2, with D perhaps TRBD1 (5 bases). The V end lost 2 bases, the J end lost 9 bases, and 16 bases lay between the germline ends. CDR1 is SQVTM and CDR2 is ANQGSEA in the germline V gene. The CDR3 extends over 13 amino acids. CDR3 in amino acids: CSVENRHLDSYTF. In DNA, the CDR3 is TGCAGCGTTGAAAACAGGCATCTGGACAGCTACACCTTC.

The genes are TRBV29-1 and TRBJ2-1, with 12 positions matching TRBD2. CDR3 length: 19 residues. V trimming: 3 bases; J trimming: 7 bases; junction bases outside the gene matches: 19. The germline gives CDR1 SQVTM, CDR2 ANQGSEA. The CDR3 here is CSVDPTARCGLAGINEQFF. Written as DNA, the CDR3 is TGCAGCGTTGACCCCACAGCCCGATGCGGACTAGCGGGAATAAATGAGCAGTTCTTC.

As for this clone: Other nucleotide sequences from this sample produce the same CDR3. The chain couples TRBV9 to TRBJ1-2; D is undetermined. The length of the CDR3 is 12 residues. CDR1 is SGDLS, CDR2 YYNGEE, per germline. Trimming pared 2 bases from V and 1 base from J, leaving 3 bases between. The CDR3 DNA is TGTGCCAGCAGCGTCCTTAACTATGGCTACACCTTC. The encoded protein is CASSVLNYGYTF. Combining the CDR3 with reference TRBV9 and TRBJ1-2 gives the whole variable domain DSGVTQTPKHLITATGQRVTLRCSPRSGDLSVYWYQQSLDQGLQFLIQYYNGEERAKGNILERFSAQQFPDLHSELNLSSLELGDSALYFCASSVLNYGYTFGSGTRLTVV.